Listed here is a single TCR beta chain. Participants reported their clinical history, and cohort assignment relied on those reports. Recovered participants had two consecutive negative NP/OP PCR tests, healthcare professional clearance, or symptom resolution. In the source study's methods: Reference gene primer amplification gave estimated nucleated cell counts. Assay: immunoSEQ multiplex PCR; the TCRdb copy retains only in-frame clones and omits some. V and J calls and clone size are copied from that table; D and trimming were computed from the DNA. This sample has roughly 160,000 clones; roughly nine tenths occur once, and the top ten carry about 6.5%. These data belong to a study of blood T cell repertoires in COVID-19. Study in general: Some COVID-19 samples were acute and others convalescent; all came from the United States, Italy and Spain.

V shed 6 bases, J shed 0 bases, and the junction held 13 bases outside the gene matches. Germline V gene data show CDR1 as KGHSH and CDR2 as LQKENI. This CDR3 spans 18 amino acids. What was sequenced was PBMCs or T cells enriched from blood (not recorded which). The chain links TRBV18 to TRBJ1-5; 8 bases fit TRBD1. This clonotype was obtained from a woman in her forties or fifties who had recovered from COVID-19. The chain's CDR3 is CASSPMGTGVGSNQPQHF. The DNA for the CDR3 is TGTGCCAGCTCCCCCATGGGGACAGGAGTCGGTAGCAATCAGCCCCAGCATTTT.